The 3 T cell receptor beta chains in this list originate from one sample, sequenced in a study of T cells after yellow fever vaccination. TCRdb re-called the 5' RACE reads through MiXCR, storing one row per CDR3 protein. The sample records just under 600,000 distinct CDR3 sequences, less than 15% being singletons. This sample comprised PBMCs, obtained on the day of the yellow fever booster vaccination. The origin of the receptors is a man under 40 who received the YFV17D yellow fever vaccine.

V gene TRBV5-4 combines with J gene TRBJ2-1, with a possible D match to TRBD2 (6 bases). Per germline, CDR1 SGHNT and CDR2 YYREEE (reference sequence). The CDR3 contains 16 residues. The germline V and J ends were trimmed by 3 bases and 7 bases, with 20 bases remaining between them. CDR3 in amino acids: CASSSGSSAPTNEQFF. CDR3 nucleotide sequence: TGTGCCAGCAGCTCGGGATCTAGCGCCCCAACTAATGAGCAGTTCTTC.

This chain's CDR3 is CASSPRGGGSNQPQHF. CDR3 sequence (DNA): TGTGCCAGCTCACCACGGGGGGGCGGCAGCAATCAGCCCCAGCATTTT. The V and J genes are TRBV18 and TRBJ1-5; D may be TRBD1 (6 bases). V lost 1 base to trimming and J lost 1 base, with 11 bases between them. CDR1 KGHSH and CDR2 LQKENI come from the germline V gene. The CDR3 consists of 16 residues.

The rearrangement joins TRBV20-1 to TRBJ2-1, with D unclear. The CDR3 is made up of 12 amino acids. Looked up from germline, CDR1 is DFQATT and CDR2 is SNEGSKA (reference sequence). The V end was cut by 7 bases, the J end by 9 bases, with 16 bases between. The DNA for the CDR3 is TGCAGTGTCCCTACCGACGATCCTGAGCAGTTCTTC. It is translated as CSVPTDDPEQFF.